The 15 T cell receptor beta chains listed next were all sequenced from one sample in a study of control samples from healthy donors and cancer patients. Using immunoSEQ multiplex PCR, the repertoire was profiled, and TCRdb retains in-frame clones only, with some absent. The table shows under 85,000 clones, with 94% occurring only once. Sequencing input: blood. These TCRs come from a woman in her forties in good health.

The chain couples TRBV2 to TRBJ2-7; tentative D call: TRBD2 (6 bases). The CDR3 totals 14 residues. Germline values: CDR1 SNHLY, CDR2 FYNNEI. Trimming removed 3 bases at V and 2 bases at J, with 11 bases between. CDR3 nucleotide sequence: TGTGCCAGCAGTGAGGACCCGGGAGCCTACGAGCAGTACTTC. The encoded protein is CASSEDPGAYEQYF.

The gene calls are TRBV6-5 and TRBJ2-7, with D unclear. V lost 3 bases and J lost 5, with 14 bases in between. There are 14 residues in the CDR3. From germline, CDR1 is MNHEY and CDR2 SVGAGI. The CDR3 nucleotides are TGTGCCAGCAGTTATCGACTGTCTACCGACGAGCAGTACTTC. This codes for CASSYRLSTDEQYF.

The V and J genes are TRBV27 and TRBJ2-7; 8 positions match TRBD1. Germline V gives CDR1 MNHEY, CDR2 SMNVEV (reference sequence). The CDR3 has 15 residues. After removal of 5 bases from V and 2 bases from J, the junction contained 8 bases not matched to a gene. The CDR3 is CASSQTGADTYEQYF. The CDR3 nucleotides read TGTGCCAGCAGTCAGACAGGGGCTGATACCTACGAGCAGTACTTC.

The chain employs TRBV6-5 and TRBJ2-7; TRBD1 might be the D (6 bases). The V gene's germline CDR1 is MNHEY and CDR2 SVGAGI. Trimming took 2 bases from V and 3 from J, leaving 11 bases between them. CDR3 length: 14 residues. DNA of the CDR3: TGTGCCAGCAGTTACGAGGGGGTCATCTACGAGCAGTACTTC. It encodes CASSYEGVIYEQYF.

The J gene is TRBJ1-5, the V gene TRBV3-1 (or the pseudogene TRBV3-2); 10 bases align to TRBD1. With V trimmed by 3 bases and J by 0 bases, 11 bases remained unmatched. CDR1 is LGHDT and CDR2 is YNNKEL in the germline V gene (reference sequence). This CDR3 is 19 amino acids long. This chain's CDR3 is CASSHSRPGQGTSNQPQHF. Here the CDR3 DNA reads TGTGCCAGCAGCCATTCTAGACCGGGACAGGGGACTAGCAATCAGCCCCAGCATTTT.

V gene TRBV7-9 combines with J gene TRBJ2-5, with 11 bases matching TRBD2. The CDR3 is made up of 14 amino acids. Germline values: CDR1 SEHNR, CDR2 FQNEAQ (reference sequence). The trim removed 5 bases at V and 5 bases at J, leaving 4 bases unmatched. CDR3 residues: CASSRLAGKETQYF. DNA of the CDR3: TGTGCCAGCAGCCGACTAGCGGGGAAGGAGACCCAGTACTTC.

The chain is built from TRBV24-1 and TRBJ1-1, with TRBD1 matching over 10 bases. Germline CDR1 is KGHDR and CDR2 is SFDVKD. Trimming cost V 10 bases and J 5 bases; bases outside gene matches: 15. The CDR3 extends over 16 amino acids. The CDR3 sequence is CATRSRPGQGLTEAFF. CDR3 nucleotides: TGTGCCACTCGCTCCCGCCCGGGACAGGGGTTGACTGAAGCTTTCTTT.

This chain connects TRBV29-1 to TRBJ2-2, with 9 bases that match TRBD2. Germline values: CDR1 SQVTM, CDR2 ANQGSEA. The CDR3 length is 13 residues. Trimming at V came to 8 bases and at J to 7 bases, leaving 8 bases not matched to a gene. This CDR3 is CSYSGSGVGELFF. The CDR3 DNA is TGCAGCTATAGCGGGAGCGGGGTCGGGGAGCTGTTTTTT.

The chain is built from TRBV6-1 and TRBJ1-5; 7 bases are shared with TRBD1. CDR3 length equals 16 residues. V gave up 4 bases and J gave up 0 bases; unmatched junction bases: 6. Germline lookup yields CDR1 MNHNS and CDR2 SASEGT. The CDR3 DNA sequence: TGTGCCAGCAGTGCCGGGACAGACTATAGCAATCAGCCCCAGCATTTT. It codes for CASSAGTDYSNQPQHF.

This chain joins TRBV7-6 and TRBJ1-3; D gene unclear. V was shortened by 3 bases and J by 0 bases, with 18 bases between the two germline ends. This CDR3 is 18 amino acids long. Per germline, CDR1 SGHVS and CDR2 FNYEAQ. This CDR3 is CASSFTDSRLSSGNTIYF. The CDR3 nucleotides read TGTGCCAGCAGCTTCACAGATTCCAGGTTAAGCTCTGGAAACACCATATATTTT. Looking up the rest from reference TRBV7-6 and TRBJ1-3 gives the full variable domain: GAGVSQSPRYKVTKRGQDVALRCDPISGHVSLYWYRQALGQGPEFLTYFNYEAQQDKSGLPNDRFSAERPEGSISTLTIQRTEQRDSAMYRCASSFTDSRLSSGNTIYFGEGSWLTVV.

The CDR3 coding sequence is TGTGCCAGCAGCTTACGGGGGACGAACACCGGGGAGCTGTTTTTT. Amino acid sequence: CASSLRGTNTGELFF. The V gene is TRBV11-3, the J gene TRBJ2-2; perhaps TRBD2 as D (6 bases). Trimming shortened V by 2 bases and J by 0 bases, and 7 bases separated the two germline ends. This CDR3 contains 15 residues. The V gene's germline CDR1 is SGHNT and CDR2 YENEEA.

V and J are TRBV14 and TRBJ1-1; no firm D call. This CDR3 contains 16 residues. Germline-derived CDR1 and CDR2 are SGHDN and FVKESK. Trimming pared 0 bases from V and 4 bases from J, leaving 15 bases between. The CDR3 spells CASSQDLPAFGTEAFF. The CDR3 DNA follows: TGTGCCAGCAGCCAAGATTTGCCTGCTTTTGGCACTGAAGCTTTCTTT. The whole variable domain, filled in from reference TRBV14 and TRBJ1-1, reads EAGVTQFPSHSVIEKGQTVTLRCDPISGHDNLYWYRRVMGKEIKFLLHFVKESKQDESGMPNNRFLAERTGGTYSTLKVQPAELEDSGVYFCASSQDLPAFGTEAFFGQGTRLTVV.

The rearrangement joins TRBV7-2 to TRBJ2-3; the D is unclear. V dropped 1 base and J dropped 2 bases, with 7 bases sitting between them. Germline V gives CDR1 SGHTA, CDR2 FQGNSA. The CDR3 runs 14 residues. The CDR3 protein is CASSLGPVTDTQYF. The CDR3 nucleotides read TGTGCCAGCAGCTTAGGCCCAGTCACAGATACGCAGTATTTT.

The J gene is TRBJ1-2, the V gene TRBV9; 9 positions match TRBD1. J lost 10 bases, V lost 3 bases, and 7 bases had no gene match. This CDR3 has 13 amino acids. From germline, CDR1 is SGDLS and CDR2 YYNGEE. The CDR3 region is CASSAGQGLVYTF. CDR3 nucleotides: TGTGCCAGCAGCGCCGGACAGGGGTTAGTCTACACCTTC.

The V gene is TRBV27, the J gene TRBJ2-2; D is undetermined. Germline V lookup: CDR1 MNHEY, CDR2 SMNVEV (reference sequence). CDR3 length: 15 amino acids. Trimming took 5 bases from V and 3 from J, leaving 13 bases between them. CDR3 in amino acids: CASSPSTAYTGELFF. CDR3 DNA: TGTGCCAGCAGTCCATCGACTGCCTACACCGGGGAGCTGTTTTTT.